The rows below give T cell receptor beta chains drawn from one sample of a study of blood T cell repertoires in COVID-19. TCRdb keeps only in-frame clones here, not all; method: immunoSEQ multiplex PCR. The table lists about 68,000 clones, roughly 84% of them singletons. Sequencing was carried out using peripheral blood. The source is a woman between 50 and 59 years old with acute or convalescent COVID-19. Each CDR3 is given with its conserved first and last residue.

TRBV3-1/TRBV3-2	CASSPRPRETYEQYF
TRBV30	CAWSGPGNEKLFF
TRBV6-4	CASSDASGSTDTQYF
TRBV5-1	CASRQDPTTTNEKLFF
TRBV4-3	CASSQDRRTTRAAEQFF
TRBV7-8	CASSLARLAAPNEQFF
TRBV18	CASSSDRAVGGYTF
TRBV4-2	CASSPGNEQFF
TRBV29-1	CSVSHGGKDNEQFF
TRBV15	CATRGRGDGDTQYF
TRBV7-2	CASSLGFLANNEQFF
TRBV2	CASSESRTAYGYTF
TRBV3-1/TRBV3-2	CASSPPGLAGVEQFF
TRBV5-4	CASSPPSTDTQYF
TRBV5-4	CASSWGTSETYEQYF
TRBV5-4	CASSYGLAGDTQYF
TRBV18	CASSPTGAGATEAFF
TRBV2	CASSGTGNYGYTF
TRBV3-1/TRBV3-2	CASSPGLAEYEQYF
TRBV3-1/TRBV3-2	CASSQGPNTEAFF
TRBV6-5	CASRTAGSYNSPLHF
TRBV6-1	CASSGQEGPRGTNYGYTF
TRBV30	CAWSAPGLAGEQYF
TRBV27	CASSPTQTGGDGYTF
TRBV3-1/TRBV3-2	CASSQEGRGNQPQHF
TRBV4-2	CASSQGTGFTYEQYF
TRBV19	CASSFGVEQYF
TRBV12-3/TRBV12-4	CASCRTGYGYTF
TRBV29-1	CSVDDTSGGADEQFF
TRBV6-5	CASSYSDSLYGYTF
TRBV3-1/TRBV3-2	CASRANRGSTDTQYF
TRBV3-1/TRBV3-2	CASSQLNQPQHF
TRBV12-3/TRBV12-4	CASSWSVNTEAFF
TRBV28	CASSLSRGLNEKLFF
TRBV5-1	CASSFELNEKLFF
TRBV6-5	CASSLLDRGTEAFF
TRBV7-9	CASSSIYRGTNYGYTF
TRBV23-1	CASSQGEDNQPQHF
TRBV12-3/TRBV12-4	CASGELAGELFF
TRBV7-6	CASSLAPGLSSGANVLTF
TRBV28	CASLPAGGSSYEQYF
TRBV20-1	CSASRGGEANYGYTF
TRBV5-1	CASRDGGASYNEQFF
TRBV5-1	CASSTMTSGTYNEQFF
TRBV19	CASSPRTSGINPDTQYF
TRBV7-3	CASSLASGTYNEQFF
TRBV7-8	CASSSPFRPGTGENYGYTF
TRBV7-9	CASSLDSKETQYF
TRBV7-2	CASSLGGRGMTGELFF
TRBV7-2	CASSGQGANEKLFF
TRBV6-5	CASSTGLSGEKLFF
TRBV6-5	CASIRGRVATGELFF
TRBV5-1	CASSLEYLAGTEAFF
TRBV5-1	CASSQDWPNEKLFF
TRBV29-1	CSGNRQGNEQFF